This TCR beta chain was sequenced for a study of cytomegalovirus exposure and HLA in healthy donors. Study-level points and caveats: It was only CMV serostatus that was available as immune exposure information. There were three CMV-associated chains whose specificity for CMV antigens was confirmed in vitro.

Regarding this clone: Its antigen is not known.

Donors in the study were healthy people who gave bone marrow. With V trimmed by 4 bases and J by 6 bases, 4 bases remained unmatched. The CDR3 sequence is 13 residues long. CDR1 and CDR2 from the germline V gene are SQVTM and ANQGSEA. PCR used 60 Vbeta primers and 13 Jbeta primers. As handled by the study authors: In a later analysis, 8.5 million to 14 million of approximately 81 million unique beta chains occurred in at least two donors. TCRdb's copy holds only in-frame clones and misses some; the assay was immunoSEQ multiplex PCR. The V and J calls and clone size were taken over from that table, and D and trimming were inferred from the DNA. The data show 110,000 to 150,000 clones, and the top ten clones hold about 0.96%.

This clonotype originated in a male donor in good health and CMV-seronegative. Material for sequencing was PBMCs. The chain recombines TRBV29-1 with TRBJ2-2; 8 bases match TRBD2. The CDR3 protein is CSVAQTSAGELFF. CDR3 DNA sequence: TGCAGCGTTGCCCAGACTAGCGCCGGGGAGCTGTTTTTT.